This T cell receptor (beta chain) was recorded in a study of blood T cell repertoires in COVID-19. As handled by the study authors: Estimation of nucleated cell counts was performed using reference gene primer amplification. Clones were read by immunoSEQ multiplex PCR, and TCRdb kept only the in-frame ones, dropping some. The V and J calls and clone size were taken over from that table, and D and trimming were inferred from the DNA. Of about 220,000 clones listed, around 83% were seen once; the top ten hold less than 6%. The CDR3 loop spans 15 amino acids. CDR1 LNHDA and CDR2 SQIVND come from the germline V gene (reference sequence). The V end was cut by 3 bases, the J end by 4 bases, with 14 bases between.

The chain is built from TRBV19 and TRBJ2-3; TRBD1 is a possible D gene (6 bases). This sequence originates from a woman between 65 and 79 years old with COVID-19, enrolled during active disease. Input material: peripheral blood. The CDR3 loop is CASSIGQGISDTQYF. The CDR3 bases are TGTGCCAGTAGTATCGGGCAGGGGATTTCAGATACGCAGTATTTT.